Below, 8 T cell receptor beta chains from the same sample are listed, as sequenced in a study of shared T cell receptors in the human thymus. Clones were read by immunoSEQ multiplex PCR, and TCRdb kept only the in-frame ones, dropping some. This sample has hundreds of thousands of clones, with 75% to 80% found just once. The same sample was also used in a study of human thymus T cells.

The sequenced sample was thymocytes. The receptors were gathered from a boy in the first two years of life with a congenital heart defect.

This clone was found a few times. This chain joins TRBV4-2 and TRBJ2-7, with TRBD2 identical over 12 bases. V dropped 4 bases and J dropped 1; count of bases not matched to a gene: 5. Germline CDR1 and CDR2: LGHNA and YNFKEQ. This CDR3 is 16 amino acids long. The CDR3 sequence: CASSPTSGRWSYEQYF. CDR3 coding DNA: TGTGCCAGCAGCCCAACTAGCGGGAGGTGGTCCTACGAGCAGTACTTC.

The chain employs TRBV19 and TRBJ2-1; 12 bases align to TRBD2. The CDR3 spans 16 residues. J gave up 3 bases and V 4 bases, and 4 bases lay outside the gene matches. Germline V lookup: CDR1 LNHDA, CDR2 SQIVND (reference sequence). The CDR3 spells CASSTPTSGSYNEQFF. Here the CDR3 DNA reads TGTGCCAGTAGTACCCCGACTAGCGGGAGCTACAATGAGCAGTTCTTC.

This chain links TRBV28 with TRBJ2-7; 12 bases map to TRBD2. V was pared by 7 bases and J by 0 bases, with 7 bases of the junction left unmatched. The CDR3 length is 16 residues. In germline, CDR1 is MDHEN, CDR2 SYDVKM. The CDR3 sequence: CASNDLAGGTSYEQYF. The DNA of the CDR3 is TGTGCCAGCAATGACCTAGCGGGAGGGACCTCCTACGAGCAGTACTTC.

The V gene is TRBV29-1, the J gene TRBJ2-1, with 14 bases fitting TRBD2. Losses at the gene ends were 7 bases for V and 8 bases for J; bases not matched to a gene: 10. Germline CDR1 is SQVTM and CDR2 is ANQGSEA. The CDR3 totals 15 residues. The chain's CDR3 is CSERLAGGFRDEQFF. The DNA for the CDR3 is TGCAGCGAACGACTAGCGGGAGGGTTTAGGGATGAGCAGTTCTTC.

This clone was counted a few times. The chain joins TRBV9 to TRBJ1-3; D not resolved. Per the germline V gene, CDR1 is SGDLS and CDR2 is YYNGEE. Trimming removed 0 bases from V and 0 bases from J, with 10 bases in between. The CDR3 length is 16 residues. CDR3 in amino acids: CASSVAAGDSGNTIYF. CDR3 coding DNA: TGTGCCAGCAGCGTAGCGGCAGGCGACTCTGGAAACACCATATATTTT. The variable domain in full, completed from reference TRBV9 and TRBJ1-3, reads DSGVTQTPKHLITATGQRVTLRCSPRSGDLSVYWYQQSLDQGLQFLIQYYNGEERAKGNILERFSAQQFPDLHSELNLSSLELGDSALYFCASSVAAGDSGNTIYFGEGSWLTVV.

In its sample, this clone was seen once. The V and J genes are TRBV14 and TRBJ2-7; 10 nucleotides align to TRBD2. V lost 0 bases, J lost 1 base, and 15 bases stayed unmatched. The germline CDR1 and CDR2 sequences are SGHDN and FVKESK. This CDR3 region has 20 residues. This chain's CDR3 is CASSQEGSRGSGRASYEQYF. In DNA, the CDR3 is TGTGCCAGCAGCCAAGAAGGGTCCCGGGGGAGCGGGAGGGCATCCTACGAGCAGTACTTC.

This chain connects TRBV4-3 to TRBJ2-7; 10 bases map to TRBD1. This CDR3 comprises 17 residues. With V trimmed by 0 bases and J by 3 bases, 8 bases remained unmatched. Germline V gene data show CDR1 as LGHNA and CDR2 as YSLEER. The CDR3 region has the DNA TGCGCCAGCAGCCAAGATGGGACAGGGGTAGGATTCTACGAGCAGTACTTC. Protein product: CASSQDGTGVGFYEQYF.

This clone was found a few times. This rearrangement joins TRBV5-4 to TRBJ2-7; D remains ambiguous. The CDR3 contains 10 residues. V was cut by 3 bases and J by 5 bases, with 3 bases left in between. From germline, CDR1 is SGHNT and CDR2 YYREEE (reference sequence). CDR3 DNA: TGTGCCAGCAGCTCGGACGAGCAGTACTTC. The encoded protein is CASSSDEQYF.